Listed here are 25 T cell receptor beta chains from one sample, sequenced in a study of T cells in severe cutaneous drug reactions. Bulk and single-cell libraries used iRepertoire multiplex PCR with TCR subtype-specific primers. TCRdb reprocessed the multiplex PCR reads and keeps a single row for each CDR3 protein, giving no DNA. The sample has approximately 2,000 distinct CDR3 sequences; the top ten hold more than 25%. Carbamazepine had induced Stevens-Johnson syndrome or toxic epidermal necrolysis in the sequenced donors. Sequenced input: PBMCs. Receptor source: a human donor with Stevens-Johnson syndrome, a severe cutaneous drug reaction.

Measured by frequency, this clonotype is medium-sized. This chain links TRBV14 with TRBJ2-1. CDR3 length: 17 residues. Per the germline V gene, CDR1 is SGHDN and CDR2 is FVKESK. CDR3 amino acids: CASSQVYGGGSYNEQFF.

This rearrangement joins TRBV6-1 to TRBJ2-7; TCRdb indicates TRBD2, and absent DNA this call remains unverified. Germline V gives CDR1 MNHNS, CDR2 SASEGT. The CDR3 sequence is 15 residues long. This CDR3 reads CASSWRLEGSYEQYF.

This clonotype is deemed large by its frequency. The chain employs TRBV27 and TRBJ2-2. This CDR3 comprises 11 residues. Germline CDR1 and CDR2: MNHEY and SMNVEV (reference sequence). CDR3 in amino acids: CASSWAGELFF.

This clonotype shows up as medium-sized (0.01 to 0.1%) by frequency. The CDR3 here is CAGRVTSGSDGYTF. The rearrangement joins TRBV2 to TRBJ1-2; the TCRdb call, TRBD1, lacks DNA for checking. Germline lookup yields CDR1 SNHLY and CDR2 FYNNEI. CDR3 size: 14 residues.

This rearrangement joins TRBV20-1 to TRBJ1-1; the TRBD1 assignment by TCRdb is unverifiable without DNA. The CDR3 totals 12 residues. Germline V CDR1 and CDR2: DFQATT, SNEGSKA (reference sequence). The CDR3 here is CSARTGGTEAFF.

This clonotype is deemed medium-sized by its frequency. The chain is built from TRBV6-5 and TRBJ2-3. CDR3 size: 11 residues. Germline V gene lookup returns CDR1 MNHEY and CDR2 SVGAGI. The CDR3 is CASSYHNTQYF.

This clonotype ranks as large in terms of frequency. The CDR3 loop is CASSYSAGNQPQHF. The rearrangement links TRBV6-5 to TRBJ1-5; TCRdb's D call of TRBD1 is untestable without DNA. The CDR3 runs 14 residues. In germline, CDR1 is MNHEY, CDR2 SVGAGI.

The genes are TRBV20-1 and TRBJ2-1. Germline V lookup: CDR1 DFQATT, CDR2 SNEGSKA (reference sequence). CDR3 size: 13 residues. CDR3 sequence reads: CSASGRPYNEQFF.

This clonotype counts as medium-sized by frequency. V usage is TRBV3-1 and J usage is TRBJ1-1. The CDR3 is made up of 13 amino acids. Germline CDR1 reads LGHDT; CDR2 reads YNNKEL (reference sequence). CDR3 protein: CASSQDWGTEAFF.

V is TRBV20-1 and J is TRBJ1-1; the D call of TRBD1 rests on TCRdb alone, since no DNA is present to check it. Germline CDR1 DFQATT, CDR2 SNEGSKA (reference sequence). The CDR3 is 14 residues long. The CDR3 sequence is CSARDTGFGTEAFF.

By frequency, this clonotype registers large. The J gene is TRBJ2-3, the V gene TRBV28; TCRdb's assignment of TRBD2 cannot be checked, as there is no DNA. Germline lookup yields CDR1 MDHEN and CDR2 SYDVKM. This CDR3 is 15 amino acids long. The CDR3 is CASSLTGQAPDTQYF.

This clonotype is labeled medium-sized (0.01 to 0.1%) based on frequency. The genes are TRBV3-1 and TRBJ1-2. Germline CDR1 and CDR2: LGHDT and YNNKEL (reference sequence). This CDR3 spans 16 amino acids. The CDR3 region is CASSQGRRGLLYGYTF. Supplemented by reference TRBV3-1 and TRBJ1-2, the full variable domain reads DTAVSQTPKYLVTQMGNDKSIKCEQNLGHDTMYWYKQDSKKFLKIMFSYNNKELIINETVPNRFSPKSPDKAHLNLHINSLELGDSAVYFCASSQGRRGLLYGYTFGSGTRLTVV.

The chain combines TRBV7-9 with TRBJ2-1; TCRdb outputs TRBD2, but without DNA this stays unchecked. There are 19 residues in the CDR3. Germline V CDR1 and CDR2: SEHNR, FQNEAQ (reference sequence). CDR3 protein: CATGIRLADINTETSEQFF.

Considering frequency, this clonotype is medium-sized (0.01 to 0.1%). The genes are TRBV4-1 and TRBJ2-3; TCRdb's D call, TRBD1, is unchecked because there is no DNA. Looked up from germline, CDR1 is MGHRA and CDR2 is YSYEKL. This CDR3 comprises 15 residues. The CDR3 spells CASSQRGQGSDTQYF.

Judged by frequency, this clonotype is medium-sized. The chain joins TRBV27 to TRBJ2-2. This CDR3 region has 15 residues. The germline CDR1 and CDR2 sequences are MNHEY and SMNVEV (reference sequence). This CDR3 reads CASSLATSNTGELFF.

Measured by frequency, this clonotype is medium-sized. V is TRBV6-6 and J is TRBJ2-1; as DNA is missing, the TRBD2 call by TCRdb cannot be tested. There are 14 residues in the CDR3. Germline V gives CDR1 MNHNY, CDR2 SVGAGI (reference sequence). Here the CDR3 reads CASSYGIRHNEQFF.

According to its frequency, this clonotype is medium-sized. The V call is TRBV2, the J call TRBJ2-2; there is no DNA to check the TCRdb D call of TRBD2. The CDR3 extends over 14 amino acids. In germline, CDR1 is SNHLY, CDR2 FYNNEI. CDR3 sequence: CASSKGASTGELFF.

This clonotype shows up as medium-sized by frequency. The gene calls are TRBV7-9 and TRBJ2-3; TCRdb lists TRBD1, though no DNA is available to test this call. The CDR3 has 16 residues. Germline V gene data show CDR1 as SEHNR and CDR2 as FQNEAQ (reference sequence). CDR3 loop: CASRSRESGLSDTQYF. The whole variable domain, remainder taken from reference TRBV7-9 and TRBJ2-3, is DTGVSQNPRHKITKRGQNVTFRCDPISEHNRLYWYRQTLGQGPEFLTYFQNEAQLEKSRLLSDRFSAERPKGSFSTLEIQRTEQGDSAMYLCASRSRESGLSDTQYFGPGTRLTVL.

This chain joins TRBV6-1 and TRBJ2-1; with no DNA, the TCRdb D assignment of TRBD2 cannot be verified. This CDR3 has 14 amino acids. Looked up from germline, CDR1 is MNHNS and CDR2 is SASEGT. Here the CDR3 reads CASSWVAQNNEQFF.

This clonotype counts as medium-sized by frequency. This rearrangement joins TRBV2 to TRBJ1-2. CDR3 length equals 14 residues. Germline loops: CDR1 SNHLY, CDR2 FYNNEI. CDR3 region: CASSPEHSWYGYTF.

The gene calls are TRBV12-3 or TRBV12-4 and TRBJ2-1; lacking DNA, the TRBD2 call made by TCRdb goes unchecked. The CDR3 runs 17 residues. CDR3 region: CASSTSSLRLGDNEQFF.

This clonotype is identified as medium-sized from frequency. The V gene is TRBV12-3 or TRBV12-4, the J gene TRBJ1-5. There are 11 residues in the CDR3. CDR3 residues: CASSLGQPQHF.

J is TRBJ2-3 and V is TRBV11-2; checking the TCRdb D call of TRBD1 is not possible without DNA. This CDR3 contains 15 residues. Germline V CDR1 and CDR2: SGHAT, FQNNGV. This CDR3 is CASSFGTSSTDTQYF.

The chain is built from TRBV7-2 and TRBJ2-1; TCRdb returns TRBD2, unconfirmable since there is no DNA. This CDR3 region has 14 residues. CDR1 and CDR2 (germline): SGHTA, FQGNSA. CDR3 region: CASRSSGANNEQFF.

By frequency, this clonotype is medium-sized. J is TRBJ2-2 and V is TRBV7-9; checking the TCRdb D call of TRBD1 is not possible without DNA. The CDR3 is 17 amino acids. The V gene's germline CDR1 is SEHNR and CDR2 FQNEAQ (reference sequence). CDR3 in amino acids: CASSLASGQANTGELFF.